Each of the 17 T cell receptor beta chains below was sequenced from the same sample in a study of T-cell reconstitution after alpha-beta-depleted transplantation in children. Preparing the TCRbeta library involved the use of unique molecular identifiers. TCRdb analysed the PCR reads with MiXCR anew, one entry per CDR3 protein. The sample comprises about 250,000 distinct CDR3 sequences, roughly a quarter of which are singletons, and about 5% rests with the top ten. Sequenced here: PBMCs, mostly from graft donor cells, sampled 360 days after TCRalphabeta/CD19-depleted stem cell transplant. The source is a female patient aged 2-15 years who had a stem cell transplant for congenital amegakaryocytic thrombocytopenia, so the T cells may come from the graft donor.

The chain has TRBV20-1 and TRBJ2-5; no firm D call. Trimming took 5 bases from V and 5 from J, leaving 12 bases between them. This CDR3 is built from 12 residues. CDR1 is DFQATT and CDR2 is SNEGSKA in the germline V gene (reference sequence). The CDR3 nucleotides read TGCAGTGCTCCGGTTAGGTTTGAGACCCAGTACTTC. It codes for CSAPVRFETQYF.

This clonotype was counted a few times. The chain links TRBV4-1 to TRBJ1-6; D gene uncertain. This CDR3 has 15 residues. Trimming cost V 6 bases and J 2 bases, with 11 bases left between them. Germline V gene lookup returns CDR1 MGHRA and CDR2 YSYEKL. The CDR3 DNA is TGCGCCAGCAGACCGGGGATAACCTATAATTCACCCCTCCACTTT. Its translation is CASRPGITYNSPLHF.

The V call is TRBV9, the J call TRBJ2-7, with TRBD1 matching over 9 bases. The CDR3 extends over 17 amino acids. Germline-derived CDR1 and CDR2 are SGDLS and YYNGEE. Trimming cost V 7 bases and J 1 base; bases outside gene matches: 15. DNA of the CDR3: TGTGCCAGCGGGCCAGGACAGGGGAATTTGGCGTCCTACGAGCAGTACTTC. Translation: CASGPGQGNLASYEQYF.

This clonotype was seen a handful of times. The V gene is TRBV9, the J gene TRBJ1-3, with D maybe TRBD1 (5 bases). The CDR3 runs 14 residues. The V gene's germline CDR1 is SGDLS and CDR2 YYNGEE. The V end lost 0 bases, the J end lost 8 bases, and 12 bases lay between the germline ends. The CDR3 coding sequence is TGTGCCAGCAGCGTAGAAGGGGTCGCCCACACCATATATTTT. It encodes CASSVEGVAHTIYF.

Many counts were recorded for this clonotype. The J gene is TRBJ2-7, the V gene TRBV20-1; D is undetermined. Between the trimmed V and J ends, which lost 1 base and 5 bases, there was a span of 9 bases. The germline CDR1 and CDR2 sequences are DFQATT and SNEGSKA (reference sequence). The CDR3 is 12 residues long. The CDR3 here is CSARVRLHEQYF. In nucleotides, the CDR3 is TGCAGTGCTAGAGTGAGACTTCACGAGCAGTACTTC.

The sample holds a few counts of this clonotype. The rearrangement links TRBV7-2 to TRBJ2-7, with 9 bases identical to TRBD1. The CDR3 contains 16 residues. Germline V lookup: CDR1 SGHTA, CDR2 FQGNSA. The V gene end was trimmed by 3 bases and the J gene end by 2 bases; junction bases not matched to a gene: 8. This CDR3 is CASSFRTGAKAYEQYF. As DNA, the CDR3 is TGTGCCAGCAGCTTTCGGACAGGGGCTAAGGCCTACGAGCAGTACTTC.

CDR3 coding DNA: TGTGCCAGCAGTTTTGAGTTTACCCCAGATACGCAGTATTTT. Its translation: CASSFEFTPDTQYF. The chain recombines TRBV6-2 or TRBV6-3 with TRBJ2-3; no definite D call. The CDR3 has 14 residues. Trimming cost V 4 bases and J 4 bases, with 12 bases left between them. CDR1 and CDR2 (germline): MNHEY, SVGEGT.

This clonotype was seen a handful of times. The V and J genes are TRBV5-1 and TRBJ2-3; no definite D call. Germline CDR1 reads SGHRS; CDR2 reads YFSETQ. V gave up 5 bases and J gave up 1 base, with 11 bases separating them. The CDR3 length is 14 residues. The CDR3 DNA reads TGCGCCAGCAGGACCGGGCTCGGCACAGATACGCAGTATTTT. Translated, it gives CASRTGLGTDTQYF. The full variable domain, its missing parts supplied by reference TRBV5-1 and TRBJ2-3, is KAGVTQTPRYLIKTRGQQVTLSCSPISGHRSVSWYQQTPGQGLQFLFEYFSETQRNKGNFPGRFSGRQFSNSRSEMNVSTLELGDSALYLCASRTGLGTDTQYFGPGTRLTVL.

The rearrangement links TRBV4-1 to TRBJ1-5; 8 bases match TRBD1. Germline V gene sequence: CDR1 MGHRA, CDR2 YSYEKL. The V gene end was trimmed by 3 bases and the J gene end by 3 bases; junction bases not matched to a gene: 7. This CDR3 contains 16 residues. The CDR3 reads CASSHRPGQVNQPQHF. The CDR3 region has the DNA TGCGCCAGCAGCCACCGCCCGGGACAGGTCAATCAGCCCCAGCATTTT.

CDR3 in amino acids: CASSKQGKSEKLFF. In DNA form, the CDR3 reads TGTGCCAGCAGCAAGCAGGGGAAGAGTGAAAAACTGTTTTTT. The V call is TRBV6-5, the J call TRBJ1-4, with a tentative D call TRBD1 (6 bases). V was cut by 6 bases and J by 7 bases, with 15 bases left in between. The germline V gene has CDR1 MNHEY and CDR2 SVGAGI. The CDR3 runs to 14 residues.

This rearrangement joins TRBV5-1 to TRBJ2-7, with 13 bases aligning to TRBD2. From germline, CDR1 is SGHRS and CDR2 YFSETQ. The ends lost 4 bases at V and 9 bases at J; junction bases unmatched: 10. The CDR3 is made up of 15 amino acids. The CDR3 nucleotides are TGCGCCAGCAGCATAGGGACTAGCGGGACATCGGCGCAGTACTTC. It codes for CASSIGTSGTSAQYF. The full variable domain, rest sourced from reference TRBV5-1 and TRBJ2-7, is KAGVTQTPRYLIKTRGQQVTLSCSPISGHRSVSWYQQTPGQGLQFLFEYFSETQRNKGNFPGRFSGRQFSNSRSEMNVSTLELGDSALYLCASSIGTSGTSAQYFGPGTRLTVT.

V gene TRBV7-6 combines with J gene TRBJ2-7; 8 positions match TRBD1. CDR3 length: 14 amino acids. V shed 5 bases, J shed 4 bases, and the junction held 7 bases outside the gene matches. Germline V gene sequence: CDR1 SGHVS, CDR2 FNYEAQ. Written as DNA, the CDR3 is TGTGCCAGCAGCCGTGACAGGGGCGAGTACGAGCAGTACTTC. This gives the protein CASSRDRGEYEQYF.

The rearrangement joins TRBV5-1 to TRBJ1-2; D call uncertain. The CDR3 contains 13 residues. Germline loops: CDR1 SGHRS, CDR2 YFSETQ. Trimming shortened V by 4 bases and J by 6 bases, and 13 bases separated the two germline ends. This CDR3 is CASSIAFRNGYTF. The CDR3 nucleotides read TGCGCCAGCAGCATTGCGTTTAGGAATGGCTACACCTTC.

About this clonotype: The junction shows a germline mismatch at one end, possibly a read error. The CDR3 loop is CASNITGASTAQTYEQYF. DNA for the CDR3: TGTGCCAGTAATATAACAGGGGCCTCAACCGCGCAAACCTACGAGCAGTACTTC. The V gene is TRBV19, the J gene TRBJ2-7; 7 nucleotides line up with TRBD1. Germline V CDR1 and CDR2: LNHDA, SQIVND (reference sequence). This CDR3 is 18 amino acids long.

The CDR3 is CSASPRGDRQPQHF. For the CDR3, the DNA is TGCAGTGCTAGTCCGAGGGGAGACCGTCAGCCCCAGCATTTT. The chain employs TRBV20-1 and TRBJ1-5; D is perhaps TRBD1 (5 bases). V gave up 3 bases and J gave up 6 bases, with 15 bases separating them. The CDR3 consists of 14 residues. The germline CDR1 and CDR2 sequences are DFQATT and SNEGSKA (reference sequence).

The CDR3 DNA reads as TGCAGCGTCCGACAGGGTTCGTATGGCTACACCTTC. Its translation is CSVRQGSYGYTF. The gene calls are TRBV29-1 and TRBJ1-2, with 7 bases identical to TRBD1. Trimming removed 6 bases from V and 5 bases from J; junction bases left unmatched: 6. The length of the CDR3 is 12 residues. Germline V lookup: CDR1 SQVTM, CDR2 ANQGSEA.

There are a few counts of this clonotype. The CDR3 spells CASSYSGGRLPYTGELFF. The CDR3 DNA reads TGTGCCAGCAGTTACTCGGGGGGGAGGCTCCCCTACACCGGGGAGCTGTTTTTT. The chain combines TRBV6-5 with TRBJ2-2; the match to TRBD2 covers 7 bases. The CDR3 sequence is 18 residues long. Trimming took 0 bases from V and 3 from J; bases not matched to a gene: 10. Germline V lookup: CDR1 MNHEY, CDR2 SVGAGI.